This T cell receptor (beta chain) was identified during a study of early T cells in non-severe SARS-CoV-2 infection. Study as a whole: Unsorted whole-blood RNA was sequenced in bulk, leaving chains unpaired.

Each cDNA molecule carried a unique molecular identifier. TCRdb re-called the 5' RACE reads with MiXCR, one entry per CDR3 protein. The table records tens of thousands of distinct CDR3 sequences, less than 5.5% of them present only once. This clonotype showed up just a few times. Its antigen is as yet unknown. The study's findings and limits: CD4 and private specificities were missed by VDJdb matching, which favored anti-spike CD8 responses.

The sequenced material came from whole blood. This sequence originates from an adult who was a healthcare worker with PCR-confirmed SARS-CoV-2 infection or an uninfected control (not recorded which).

The CDR3 sequence is CASRKVSSGNTIYF. CDR3 in DNA: TGTGCCAGCAGAAAGGTGTCCTCTGGAAACACCATATATTTT. The gene calls are TRBV3-1 and TRBJ1-3; D remains ambiguous. The germline V gene has CDR1 LGHDT and CDR2 YNNKEL (reference sequence). This CDR3 is 14 amino acids long. Trimming took 6 bases from V and 0 from J, leaving 9 bases between them.